This T cell receptor beta chain came from a study of shared clonotypes between healthy human individuals. Study-wide context: The composition of the donors was a couple of women and a few men aged 18 to 49.

Unsorted samples, those not sorted, used some 90 million PBMCs for genomic DNA. Looked up from germline, CDR1 is WNHNN and CDR2 is SYGVQD (reference sequence). This CDR3 has 15 residues. Trimming removed 3 bases at V and 2 bases at J, with 13 bases between. Genomic DNA from each subset was divided evenly over several immunoSEQ plates. Method: immunoSEQ multiplex PCR; TCRdb's copy keeps in-frame clones and lacks some. Among about half a million clones listed, around four fifths were seen once. The specimen sequenced was PBMCs. The chain carries TRBV10-1 and TRBJ1-1; tentative D call: TRBD1 (6 bases). The origin of this receptor is a woman between 40 and 50 years old in good health. Some clones in this sample may be carry-over from other donors' samples. This CDR3 reads CASSDSGQRNTEAFF. The CDR3 DNA follows: TGCGCCAGCAGTGATTCAGGACAGAGAAACACTGAAGCTTTCTTT.